This T cell receptor (beta chain) was sequenced in a study of regulatory T cells in long-lasting Graves disease. Background on the study: Newly diagnosed Graves' patients had under 3 months of antithyroid drugs.

Time point meaning: newly diagnosed GD, antithyroid drugs for less than 3 months. Generation of the TCR library employed RNA extracted from PBMCs. V dropped 5 bases and J dropped 8; count of bases not matched to a gene: 6. CDR1 is MNHNS, CDR2 SASEGT, per germline. This CDR3 spans 13 amino acids. Construction of TCR beta libraries relied on iRepertoire HTBI primers and on Arm-PCR targeting CDR3 regions. TCRdb itself ran the multiplex PCR reads through MiXCR, one entry per CDR3 protein. This sample yields 410,000 or so distinct CDR3 sequences, of which under 15% are seen a single time; around 15% belongs to the top ten. These data also formed part of another study, on T cells in Graves' hyperthyroidism and ophthalmopathy. That paper states: Most thyroid clonotypes with frequency above 0.001 were detected in blood.

The receptor comes from a woman in her 30s with Graves disease. The source material was peripheral blood mononuclear cells (PBMCs), sampled at new diagnosis, from a patient treated with antithyroid drugs. V is TRBV6-1 and J is TRBJ2-4, with 7 positions matching TRBD2. The DNA for the CDR3 is TGTGCCAGCAGTCACGGTCGGGGGGACATTCAGTACTTC. This sequence encodes CASSHGRGDIQYF.